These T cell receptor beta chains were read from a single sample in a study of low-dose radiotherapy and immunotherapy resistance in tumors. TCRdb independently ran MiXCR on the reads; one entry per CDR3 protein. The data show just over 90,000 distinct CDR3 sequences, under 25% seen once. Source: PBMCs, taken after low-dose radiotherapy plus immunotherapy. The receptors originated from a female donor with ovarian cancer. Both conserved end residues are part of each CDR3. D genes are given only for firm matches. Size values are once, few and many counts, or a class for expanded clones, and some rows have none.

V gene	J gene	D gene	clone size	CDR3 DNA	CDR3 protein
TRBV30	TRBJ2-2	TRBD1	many	TGTGCCTGGAGGAGACAGGGTGGTTCCGGGGAGCTGTTTTTT	CAWRRQGGSGELFF
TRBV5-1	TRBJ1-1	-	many	TGCGCCAGCAGCTTCTTTGCGAAAAGTGGAACTGAAGCTTTCTTT	CASSFFAKSGTEAFF
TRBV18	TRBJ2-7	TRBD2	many	TGTGCCAGCTCACTATACACTAGCGGGAGCTACGAGCAGTACTTC	CASSLYTSGSYEQYF
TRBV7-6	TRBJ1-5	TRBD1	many	TGTGCCAGCAGCCCCGGGACAGCCAATCAGCCCCAGCATTTT	CASSPGTANQPQHF
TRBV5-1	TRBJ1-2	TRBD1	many	TGTGCCAGCAGCTTGGCAGTTGGGACAGCTAACTATGGCTACACCTTC	CASSLAVGTANYGYTF
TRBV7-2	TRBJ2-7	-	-	TGTGCCAGCTGCGGAGGAGAGCAGTACTTC	CASCGGEQYF
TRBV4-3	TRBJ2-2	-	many	TGCGCCAGCAGCCAAGATAGGCAGGGCGAGAACACCGGGGAGCTGTTTTTT	CASSQDRQGENTGELFF
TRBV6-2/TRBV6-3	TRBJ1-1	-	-	TGTGCCAGCAGTGAAACACTACCCAACACTGAAGCTTTCTTT	CASSETLPNTEAFF
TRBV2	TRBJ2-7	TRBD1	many	TGTGCCAGCATCCCGGACAGGGGGCCCTACGAGCAGTACTTC	CASIPDRGPYEQYF
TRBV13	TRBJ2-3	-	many	TGTGCCAGCAGCTTAAGGAGAATGACTAATCCCACAGATACGCAGTATTTT	CASSLRRMTNPTDTQYF
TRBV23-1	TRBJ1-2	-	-	TGCGCCAGCACCCCGCTTTCTGGGCCGGACGACTATGGCTACACCTTC	CASTPLSGPDDYGYTF
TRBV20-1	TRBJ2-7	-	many	TGCAGTGCTAGAGTTGCCTCGGCGCAGTACTTC	CSARVASAQYF
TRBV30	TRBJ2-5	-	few	TGTGCCTGGAGTGTGGGTGGGACACAAGAGACCCAGTACTTC	CAWSVGGTQETQYF
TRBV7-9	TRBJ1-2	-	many	TGTGCCAGCAGCCTTCAGGGTCACTATGGCTACACCTTC	CASSLQGHYGYTF
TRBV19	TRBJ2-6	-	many	TGTGCCAGTATAGGGCGTCTGCGGGCCAACGTCCTGACTTTC	CASIGRLRANVLTF
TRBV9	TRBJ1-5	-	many	TGTGCCAGCAGCGTAGAAGGGTTTCAGCCCCAGCATTTT	CASSVEGFQPQHF
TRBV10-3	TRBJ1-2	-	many	TGTGCCATCAGTGAGTCTAACAGAATTAACTATGGCTACACCTTC	CAISESNRINYGYTF
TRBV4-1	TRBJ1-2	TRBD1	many	TGCGCCAGCAGCCAGCCGGGACAGAAAAACTATGGCTACACCTTC	CASSQPGQKNYGYTF
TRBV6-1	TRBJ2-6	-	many	TGTGCCAGCAGTGAAGGCCCAGGGAGAGACGTCCTGACTTTC	CASSEGPGRDVLTF
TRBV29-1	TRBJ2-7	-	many	TGCAGCGTTGTCCGCGACTACGGCTACGAGCAGTACTTC	CSVVRDYGYEQYF
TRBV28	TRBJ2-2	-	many	TGTGCCAGCAGGCAGACTAGAGGGGAGCTGTTTTTT	CASRQTRGELFF
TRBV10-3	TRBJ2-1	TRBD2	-	TGTGCCATCAGGGAGCGGGAGAAGTACAATGAGCAGTTCTTC	CAIREREKYNEQFF
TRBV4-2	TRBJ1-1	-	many	TGTGCCAGCAGCCAAGGGCCTCTCGCTGAAGCTTTCTTT	CASSQGPLAEAFF
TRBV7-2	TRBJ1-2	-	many	TGTGCCAGCAGCTTCGACAGATATGGCTACACCTTC	CASSFDRYGYTF
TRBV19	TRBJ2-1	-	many	TGTGCCAGTGCCAAGGGGGACGGAAGCTCCTACAATGAGCAGTTCTTC	CASAKGDGSSYNEQFF
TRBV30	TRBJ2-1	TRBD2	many	TGTGCCTGGAGTGGGTTCGGGACTAGCGGGACTGAGCAGTTCTTC	CAWSGFGTSGTEQFF
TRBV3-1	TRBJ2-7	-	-	TGTGCCAGCAGCTTACGAGTGGGCGAGCAGTACTTC	CASSLRVGEQYF
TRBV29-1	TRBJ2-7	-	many	TGCAGCGCTGACTGGGGGCACGGTAGCGACGAGCAGTACTTC	CSADWGHGSDEQYF
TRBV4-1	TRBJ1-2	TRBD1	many	TGCGCCAGCAGCCAAGATCCGTGGACAGGGCTTGGGGGCTACACCTTC	CASSQDPWTGLGGYTF